This TCR beta chain appears in the sequencing data of a study of shared clonotypes between healthy human individuals. Positively selected for CCR7, the CD45RO-negative cells used as naive CD8 cells excluded terminally differentiated effector memory CD45RA+ cells. Here immunoSEQ multiplex PCR was the method, and the copy in TCRdb shows in-frame clones only, minus some. The table records about 600,000 clones, roughly 95% of them present only once. This TCR was sampled from a woman in her thirties in good health. The specimen sequenced was naive CD8+ T cells sorted from blood.

The CDR3 is CASSLGVGGQPQHF. In nucleotides, the CDR3 is TGCGCCAGCAGCCTCGGGGTGGGGGGTCAGCCCCAGCATTTT. The chain combines TRBV4-1 with TRBJ1-5; tentative D call: TRBD1 (5 bases). The CDR3 has 14 residues. Germline CDR1 and CDR2: MGHRA and YSYEKL. V was clipped by 4 bases and J by 6 bases, with 13 bases between them.